The 26 T cell receptor beta chains in this list originate from one sample, sequenced in a study of blood T cells in healthy people across ages. A sample-barcoded 5' primer and a J-beta primer mix were used in a second PCR of roughly 7 to 11 cycles. TCRdb fed the 5' RACE reads into MiXCR, producing one record per CDR3 protein. The sample lists about 1,500,000 distinct CDR3 sequences; 28% were seen once. Input material: blood. These receptors were taken from a woman aged 25 to 39 in good health.

This clonotype was counted only a few times. The chain carries TRBV12-5 and TRBJ1-1; maybe TRBD1 (6 bases). The CDR3 contains 17 residues. V was cut by 0 bases and J by 5 bases, with 19 bases left in between. Germline-derived CDR1 and CDR2 are LGHNT and FRNRAP. The CDR3 sequence is CASGLVHPSGAATEAFF. The CDR3 DNA reads as TGTGCTAGTGGTTTGGTACATCCTTCGGGGGCCGCAACTGAAGCTTTCTTT.

This clonotype showed up many times. The CDR3 is CASSLLGTAYNEQFF. CDR3 sequence (DNA): TGTGCCAGCAGCTTGCTAGGGACAGCTTACAATGAGCAGTTCTTC. J is TRBJ2-1 and V is TRBV5-6; 7 bases are shared with TRBD1. The V and J ends lost 1 base and 4 bases, in that order; junction bases with no gene match: 5. CDR3 length equals 15 residues. Germline CDR1 and CDR2: SGHDT and YYEEEE. Combining the CDR3 with reference TRBV5-6 and TRBJ2-1 gives the whole variable domain DAGVTQSPTHLIKTRGQQVTLRCSPKSGHDTVSWYQQALGQGPQFIFQYYEEEERQRGNFPDRFSGHQFPNYSSELNVNALLLGDSALYLCASSLLGTAYNEQFFGPGTRLTVL.

The V call is TRBV7-2, the J call TRBJ1-6; tentatively, D is TRBD1 (5 bases). The CDR3 runs 13 residues. Trimming pared 7 bases from V and 6 bases from J, leaving 10 bases between. Germline V lookup: CDR1 SGHTA, CDR2 FQGNSA. In nucleotides, the CDR3 is TGTGCCAGCAACCGACAGCTTAATTCACCCCTCCACTTT. Its translation is CASNRQLNSPLHF.

The V call is TRBV12-5, the J call TRBJ2-5, with D possibly matching TRBD2 (7 bases). There are 17 residues in the CDR3. Trimming removed 7 bases from V and 2 bases from J, with 23 bases in between. Germline assignment: CDR1 LGHNT and CDR2 FRNRAP. The CDR3 loop reads CASARGLVGGRQETQYF. The DNA for the CDR3 is TGTGCTAGTGCCCGAGGACTAGTGGGGGGGCGGCAAGAGACCCAGTACTTC.

This clonotype was detected ten times or more. This chain connects TRBV18 to TRBJ2-3; the D is unclear. Trimming removed 3 bases from V and 1 base from J, with 8 bases in between. Germline CDR1 and CDR2: KGHSH and LQKENI. This CDR3 is built from 14 residues. CDR3 sequence (DNA): TGTGCCAGCTCACCCCCCTCCGGCACAGATACGCAGTATTTT. Translating it yields CASSPPSGTDTQYF.

About this clonotype itself: At one of its ends the junction is not consistent with the germline gene, which may arise from a read error. This chain links TRBV6-2 or TRBV6-3 with TRBJ2-6; perhaps TRBD1 as D (6 bases). CDR3 length: 15 residues. In germline, CDR1 is MNHEY, CDR2 SVGEGT. The CDR3 spells CSSSQTGSGANVLTF. The CDR3 nucleotides are TGTTCCAGCAGTCAAACAGGGTCCGGGGCCAACGTCCTGACTTTC.

A word on this clonotype: This clone may be a read error of a much larger clone one base away. This chain joins TRBV9 and TRBJ2-1, with TRBD2 identical over 11 bases. The CDR3 loop spans 15 amino acids. The germline CDR1 and CDR2 sequences are SGDLS and YYNGEE. The CDR3, as DNA: TGTGCCGGCAGCGTTACTAGCGGGGGTTATAATGAGCAGTTCTTC. Protein: CAGSVTSGGYNEQFF.

This clonotype has at least ten counts. V and J are TRBV2 and TRBJ2-6; TRBD1 matches 10 bases. Unmatched junction bases numbered 13, after V lost 11 bases and J lost 3 bases. CDR1 and CDR2 (germline): SNHLY, FYNNEI. This CDR3 region has 17 residues. The CDR3 reads CAGTPGQGLVGANVLTF. In nucleotides, the CDR3 is TGTGCCGGAACTCCGGGACAGGGGTTGGTTGGGGCCAACGTCCTGACTTTC.

This clonotype was found a few times. This chain's CDR3 is CASSEWEDEKLFF. The CDR3 coding sequence is TGCGCCAGCAGTGAGTGGGAGGATGAAAAACTGTTTTTT. V usage is TRBV10-2 and J usage is TRBJ1-4; D is undetermined. Germline V gene data show CDR1 as WSHSY and CDR2 as SAAADI. V was trimmed by 1 base and J by 6 bases, leaving 6 bases between them. CDR3 length: 13 residues.

This clonotype was seen a few times. V gene TRBV12-3 or TRBV12-4 combines with J gene TRBJ1-4; TRBD1 is a possible D gene (6 bases). Trimming took off 5 bases at V and 1 base at J, with 17 bases between the two ends. The CDR3 consists of 17 residues. CDR3 sequence (DNA): TGTGCCAGCAGTCTGCCGACAGGCCGGCGAACTAATGAAAAACTGTTTTTT. It encodes CASSLPTGRRTNEKLFF.

This clonotype was seen a handful of times. The rearrangement uses TRBV6-2 or TRBV6-3 and TRBJ2-1; D not resolved. This CDR3 has 17 amino acids. V was cut by 2 bases and J by 0 bases, with 14 bases left in between. Germline V gene lookup returns CDR1 MNHEY and CDR2 SVGEGT. The DNA of the CDR3 is TGTGCCAGCAGTTACGTGCGGCGGCTGAGCTCCTACAATGAGCAGTTCTTC. This gives the protein CASSYVRRLSSYNEQFF.

This clonotype showed up many times. The chain links TRBV20-1 to TRBJ1-2, with D possibly matching TRBD1 (5 bases). The germline V and J ends were trimmed by 0 bases and 8 bases, with 13 bases remaining between them. The germline CDR1 and CDR2 sequences are DFQATT and SNEGSKA (reference sequence). The CDR3 runs 13 residues. The CDR3 region is CSARETQGSGYTF. The CDR3 DNA reads as TGCAGTGCTAGAGAGACGCAGGGTAGCGGCTACACCTTC.

In its sample, this clonotype was seen many times. The CDR3: CASSLRSGGTGSYEQYF. As DNA, the CDR3 is TGTGCCAGCAGTTTAAGAAGCGGGGGCACAGGGTCCTACGAGCAGTACTTC. The rearrangement joins TRBV12-3 or TRBV12-4 to TRBJ2-7; TRBD2 agrees at 8 bases. Trimming took 2 bases from V and 1 from J; bases not matched to a gene: 10. This CDR3 has 17 amino acids.

This clonotype was picked up a small number of times. V and J are TRBV12-3 or TRBV12-4 and TRBJ2-1; 16 bases line up with TRBD2. The CDR3 runs to 18 residues. J gave up 2 bases and V 6 bases, and 7 bases lay outside the gene matches. The CDR3 protein is CASRRTGTSGGAYNEQFF. In nucleotides, the CDR3 is TGTGCCAGCAGGCGAACCGGGACTAGCGGGGGGGCCTACAATGAGCAGTTCTTC.

This chain uses TRBV20-1 with TRBJ1-1; weak D call: TRBD1 (6 bases). V gave up 6 bases and J gave up 3 bases, with 17 bases separating them. The CDR3 contains 14 residues. In germline, CDR1 is DFQATT, CDR2 SNEGSKA (reference sequence). As DNA, the CDR3 is TGCAGTGCCAAGGCCTTAAGGGGGTACACTGAAGCTTTCTTT. It yields the protein CSAKALRGYTEAFF.

In regard to this clonotype: A much larger clone differs by one base, so this may be a read error. The chain links TRBV6-5 to TRBJ2-5, with no clear D. CDR3 length equals 13 residues. Germline CDR1 is MNHEY and CDR2 is SVGAGI. Deletions cut 6 bases from V and 3 bases from J, with 11 bases between. This CDR3 is CASRYDWKETQYF. The CDR3 DNA reads as TGTGCCAGCAGGTACGACTGGAAAGAGACCCAGTACTTC.

V is TRBV6-6 and J is TRBJ1-5; D is ambiguous. This CDR3 comprises 15 residues. Looked up from germline, CDR1 is MNHNY and CDR2 is SVGAGI (reference sequence). V lost 2 bases and J lost 2, with 10 bases in between. The chain's CDR3 is CASSYRVGGNQPQHF. The CDR3, as DNA: TGTGCCAGCAGTTACAGGGTCGGGGGCAATCAGCCCCAGCATTTT.

The chain is built from TRBV12-3 or TRBV12-4 and TRBJ2-5; 7 bases are a match to TRBD2. The CDR3 runs to 15 residues. J gave up 5 bases and V 6 bases, and 12 bases lay outside the gene matches. CDR3 nucleotides: TGTGCCAGCAGCCCCCCGGGAGGAATATCGGAGACCCAGTACTTC. Translated, it gives CASSPPGGISETQYF.

Worth noting for this clonotype: An end of the junction does not agree with germline; a read error may underlie this. The rearrangement uses TRBV3-1 and TRBJ2-1; D ambiguous. The germline CDR1 and CDR2 sequences are LGHDT and YNNKEL (reference sequence). The CDR3 extends over 12 amino acids. The CDR3 nucleotides are TGTGTCAGCAGCCAAGTCGGGTATGAGCAGTTCTTC. This encodes CVSSQVGYEQFF.

The table lists this clonotype with a few counts. The V and J genes are TRBV7-2 and TRBJ2-7; possible D gene TRBD2, 6 bases. The CDR3 is 16 residues long. Germline-derived CDR1 and CDR2 are SGHTA and FQGNSA. Trimming removed 4 bases from V and 0 bases from J, with 16 bases in between. CDR3: CASSWRASASSYEQYF. CDR3 DNA sequence: TGTGCCAGCAGCTGGAGGGCAAGCGCCAGCTCCTACGAGCAGTACTTC.

This clonotype was observed a handful of times. CDR3 DNA sequence: TGTGCCAGCAGCTTACAAAAGGGGGGAGTGAATGAGCAGTTCTTC. Amino acids: CASSLQKGGVNEQFF. The chain joins TRBV7-3 to TRBJ2-1; TRBD1 or TRBD2 may be the D gene (6 bases each). Deletions cut 2 bases from V and 7 bases from J, with 15 bases between. Germline CDR1 reads SGHTA; CDR2 reads FQGTGA. CDR3 length equals 15 residues.

The rearrangement links TRBV20-1 to TRBJ1-6; D is undetermined. The CDR3 contains 13 residues. Germline V lookup: CDR1 DFQATT, CDR2 SNEGSKA (reference sequence). Trimming removed 3 bases from V and 7 bases from J, with 10 bases in between. CDR3 loop: CSARGQENSPLHF. In DNA, the CDR3 is TGCAGTGCTAGGGGCCAGGAGAATTCACCCCTCCACTTT.

The sample holds a few counts of this clonotype. The rearrangement links TRBV5-1 to TRBJ1-6; D gene uncertain. CDR1 and CDR2 (germline): SGHRS, YFSETQ. V was clipped by 1 base and J by 11 bases, with 13 bases between them. The CDR3 is 14 amino acids. The DNA for the CDR3 is TGCGCCAGCAGCTTGCCTAGTGCTGGGACACCCCTCCACTTT. This gives the protein CASSLPSAGTPLHF.

This clonotype was recorded at least ten times. The chain recombines TRBV12-3 or TRBV12-4 with TRBJ1-2; no reliable D call. V shed 6 bases and J shed 4 bases, with 15 bases lying between them. This CDR3 is 14 amino acids long. CDR3 protein: CASSPRDPVYGYTF. CDR3 sequence (DNA): TGTGCCAGCAGCCCCCGAGACCCCGTCTATGGCTACACCTTC.

This clonotype was seen once. The rearrangement uses TRBV28 and TRBJ1-4; D not resolved. The germline CDR1 and CDR2 sequences are MDHEN and SYDVKM. V was trimmed by 5 bases and J by 4 bases, leaving 5 bases between them. This CDR3 is 12 amino acids long. CDR3 sequence reads: CASSLFNEKLFF. In DNA, the CDR3 is TGTGCCAGCAGTCTCTTTAATGAAAAACTGTTTTTT.

The chain has TRBV6-1 and TRBJ1-2; maybe TRBD1 (6 bases). Trimming stripped 4 bases from V and 4 bases from J, with 16 bases between. This CDR3 contains 15 residues. CDR1 and CDR2 (germline): MNHNS, SASEGT. DNA for the CDR3: TGTGCCAGCAGTGTCGGAGTTCTGGGGGCCTATGGCTACACCTTC. Translation gives CASSVGVLGAYGYTF.